The 21 T cell receptor beta chains below were found in one sample sequenced in a study of T cell changes during pregnancy in multiple sclerosis. The table came from immunoSEQ multiplex PCR; TCRdb's copy has only in-frame clones and leaves some out. The top ten clones hold 1.5% to 2% of a sample with about 72,000 clones, 80% to 95% of them seen once. The sample was peripheral blood, taken in the first trimester of pregnancy. The receptors originated from a female donor in good health, enrolled as a control in a pregnancy study.

The gene calls are TRBV28 and TRBJ1-5; perhaps TRBD1 as D (5 bases). CDR3 length: 14 amino acids. Trimming removed 1 base at V and 6 bases at J, with 10 bases between. Germline CDR1 is MDHEN and CDR2 is SYDVKM. In nucleotides, the CDR3 is TGTGCCAGCAGTTTATCAGGGTCTACTCAGCCCCAGCATTTT. It specifies CASSLSGSTQPQHF.

This chain links TRBV4-1 with TRBJ2-1, with D possibly TRBD2 on 5 matching bases. The ends were cut back, 5 bases at V and 3 bases at J, with 8 bases in the middle. The CDR3 loop spans 13 amino acids. Germline assignment: CDR1 MGHRA and CDR2 YSYEKL. The CDR3, as DNA: TGCGCCAGCAGCGGAGGAATCTACAATGAGCAGTTCTTC. It encodes CASSGGIYNEQFF.

This chain connects TRBV27 to TRBJ2-7; TRBD1 matches 10 bases. The V and J ends lost 5 bases and 1 base, in that order; junction bases with no gene match: 5. CDR1 is MNHEY, CDR2 SMNVEV, per germline (reference sequence). The CDR3 consists of 15 residues. DNA of the CDR3: TGTGCCAGCAGTGGACAGGGGGTCGGTTCCTACGAGCAGTACTTC. This codes for CASSGQGVGSYEQYF.

CDR3 nucleotide sequence: TGTGCCAGCAGCCCCACAGGGGACAATGAGCAGTTCTTC. Its protein is CASSPTGDNEQFF. The chain is built from TRBV5-6 and TRBJ2-1, with TRBD1 identical over 7 bases. The germline CDR1 and CDR2 sequences are SGHDT and YYEEEE. The CDR3 consists of 13 residues. The ends lost 4 bases at V and 5 bases at J; junction bases unmatched: 3.

The chain uses TRBV27 and TRBJ2-1; D ambiguous. V lost 3 bases and J lost 9, with 9 bases in between. Germline V gene lookup returns CDR1 MNHEY and CDR2 SMNVEV (reference sequence). This CDR3 is 12 amino acids long. CDR3 sequence reads: CASSFRVGEQFF. CDR3 sequence (DNA): TGTGCCAGCAGTTTTCGGGTAGGTGAGCAGTTCTTC.

The rearrangement uses TRBV11-2 and TRBJ2-5, with 10 bases identical to TRBD2. The CDR3 has 15 residues. V lost 5 bases and J lost 3; bases outside the gene matches: 6. CDR1 and CDR2 from the germline V gene are SGHAT and FQNNGV. This CDR3 reads CASSTRLAGEETQYF. DNA for the CDR3: TGTGCCAGCAGCACCCGACTAGCGGGTGAAGAGACCCAGTACTTC.

This chain connects TRBV5-6 to TRBJ1-1; the D is unclear. The CDR3 extends over 13 amino acids. The germline V gene encodes CDR1 SGHDT and CDR2 YYEEEE. V was shortened by 4 bases and J by 9 bases, with 16 bases between the two germline ends. The CDR3 coding sequence is TGTGCCAGCAGCCTGGGTAGTACTGACAAAGCTTTCTTT. Its translation is CASSLGSTDKAFF.

This chain links TRBV5-6 with TRBJ1-1; D is possibly TRBD1 (6 bases). The CDR3 has 15 residues. Trimming took 4 bases from V and 8 from J, leaving 21 bases between them. Germline V gives CDR1 SGHDT, CDR2 YYEEEE. CDR3 DNA: TGTGCCAGCAGCCTACAGGGTTTCGGAACTGGGGAAGCTTTCTTT. Its protein is CASSLQGFGTGEAFF.

The chain employs TRBV28 and TRBJ1-5; D gene ambiguous. This CDR3 comprises 13 residues. V was trimmed by 3 bases and J by 3 bases, leaving 6 bases between them. The germline V gene encodes CDR1 MDHEN and CDR2 SYDVKM. The CDR3 DNA is TGTGCCAGCAGTTTGACATACAATCAGCCCCAGCATTTT. Translated: CASSLTYNQPQHF.

The chain links TRBV14 to TRBJ2-1; 11 positions agree with TRBD2. Unmatched junction bases numbered 3, after V lost 4 bases and J lost 4 bases. The CDR3 contains 15 residues. Germline CDR1 is SGHDN and CDR2 is FVKESK. CDR3 sequence reads: CASSPRLAGYNEQFF. In DNA, the CDR3 is TGTGCCAGCAGCCCCAGACTAGCGGGGTACAATGAGCAGTTCTTC.

The rearrangement uses TRBV11-3 and TRBJ2-2, with no clear D. This CDR3 region has 12 residues. V shed 4 bases and J shed 5 bases, with 5 bases lying between them. The germline gives CDR1 SGHNT, CDR2 YENEEA. This CDR3 reads CASSSLTGELFF. In nucleotides, the CDR3 is TGTGCCAGCAGCTCCCTGACCGGGGAGCTGTTTTTT.

This rearrangement joins TRBV2 to TRBJ1-3; tentative D call: TRBD1 (6 bases). The CDR3 runs 12 residues. Germline loops: CDR1 SNHLY, CDR2 FYNNEI. The V and J ends lost 6 bases and 4 bases respectively, with 7 bases between them. CDR3 nucleotide sequence: TGTGCCAGCAGAGACAGGGGAAACACCATATATTTT. Protein: CASRDRGNTIYF.

This chain connects TRBV9 to TRBJ2-3; no reliable D call. The ends were cut back, 0 bases at V and 1 base at J, with 12 bases in the middle. This CDR3 spans 16 amino acids. Germline V CDR1 and CDR2: SGDLS, YYNGEE. The CDR3 DNA sequence: TGTGCCAGCAGCGTAGAGTCGTGGCTTGGCACAGATACGCAGTATTTT. Its translation is CASSVESWLGTDTQYF.

This rearrangement joins TRBV27 to TRBJ2-7, with a possible D match to TRBD1 (5 bases). Looked up from germline, CDR1 is MNHEY and CDR2 is SMNVEV (reference sequence). The length of the CDR3 is 15 residues. V was trimmed by 8 bases and J by 3 bases, leaving 20 bases between them. The CDR3 nucleotides read TGTGCCAGCGGGGCAGCTAAACCTTTCAACTACGAGCAGTACTTC. Amino acid sequence: CASGAAKPFNYEQYF.

This chain uses TRBV11-2 with TRBJ2-1; 13 bases align to TRBD2. The CDR3 length is 19 residues. Germline CDR1 reads SGHAT; CDR2 reads FQNNGV. Trimming removed 6 bases from V and 0 bases from J; junction bases left unmatched: 11. DNA for the CDR3: TGTGCCAGCAGTCCCGGGACTAGCGGGACTCTTGGCTCCTACAATGAGCAGTTCTTC. Encoded protein: CASSPGTSGTLGSYNEQFF.

The chain recombines TRBV7-2 with TRBJ2-5; D perhaps matches TRBD1 (5 bases). This CDR3 has 14 amino acids. Trimming pared 2 bases from V and 7 bases from J, leaving 14 bases between. Per the germline V gene, CDR1 is SGHTA and CDR2 is FQGNSA. This CDR3 is CASSLSRPQGTQYF. In DNA, the CDR3 is TGTGCCAGCAGCTTATCGCGGCCCCAGGGGACCCAGTACTTC.

The V gene is TRBV7-2, the J gene TRBJ1-5; possible D gene TRBD1, 6 bases. CDR1 is SGHTA, CDR2 FQGNSA, per germline. Trimming stripped 1 base from V and 2 bases from J, with 15 bases between. The CDR3 loop spans 17 amino acids. In DNA, the CDR3 is TGTGCCAGCAGCTTAGGGAGGGGGGGAGGCGGCAATCAGCCCCAGCATTTT. Protein: CASSLGRGGGGNQPQHF.

This chain uses TRBV4-1 with TRBJ2-1; 11 bases are a match to TRBD1. V gave up 11 bases and J gave up 7 bases; unmatched junction bases: 10. CDR1 is MGHRA and CDR2 is YSYEKL in the germline V gene. CDR3 length equals 14 residues. As DNA, the CDR3 is TGCGCCTCAGTTGGACAGGGGGCTTTTAATGAGCAGTTCTTC. Translating gives CASVGQGAFNEQFF.

This chain links TRBV7-8 with TRBJ1-2, with TRBD1 as a possible D gene (5 bases). The length of the CDR3 is 18 residues. The V gene's germline CDR1 is SGHVS and CDR2 FQNEAQ. Trimming stripped 5 bases from V and 3 bases from J, with 25 bases between. The CDR3 DNA follows: TGTGCCAGCAGCGCAAAGCCTCATTACCGAAGGGGCTACTATGGCTACACCTTC. It translates to CASSAKPHYRRGYYGYTF.

This CDR3 is CASSRSPWDRDGYTF. The CDR3 nucleotides are TGCGCCAGCAGCCGAAGCCCCTGGGACAGGGATGGCTACACCTTC. The V gene is TRBV4-1, the J gene TRBJ1-2; TRBD1 matches at 9 bases. The CDR3 is 15 residues long. The ends lost 4 bases at V and 6 bases at J; junction bases unmatched: 9. Germline V gene lookup returns CDR1 MGHRA and CDR2 YSYEKL.

This clone has a single count. This chain connects TRBV5-5 to TRBJ1-4, with TRBD1 matching over 9 bases. This CDR3 has 16 residues. CDR1 and CDR2 (germline): SGHKS, YYEKEE (reference sequence). J lost 7 bases, V lost 0 bases, and 7 bases had no gene match. The CDR3 reads CASSLGPGQGSEKLFF. CDR3 DNA: TGTGCCAGCAGCTTGGGCCCGGGACAGGGCAGTGAAAAACTGTTTTTT.